A single sample gave rise to the 6 T cell receptor beta chains below, sequenced in a study of blood T cell repertoires in COVID-19. Here immunoSEQ multiplex PCR was the method, and the copy in TCRdb shows in-frame clones only, minus some. The sample carries over 250,000 clones, 83% recorded once. Sequences were obtained from peripheral blood. The origin of the receptors is a woman between 45 and 65 years old who had recovered from COVID-19.

The chain links TRBV7-2 to TRBJ1-2; D is perhaps TRBD1 (5 bases). Germline CDR1 is SGHTA and CDR2 is FQGNSA. This CDR3 region has 15 residues. V gave up 0 bases and J gave up 2 bases, with 10 bases separating them. This chain's CDR3 is CASSLALRGNYGYTF. The CDR3, as DNA: TGTGCCAGCAGCTTAGCGCTTAGGGGAAACTATGGCTACACCTTC.

V gene TRBV5-4 combines with J gene TRBJ2-2, with 12 bases lining up with TRBD1. With V trimmed by 2 bases and J by 7 bases, 6 bases remained unmatched. Germline values: CDR1 SGHNT, CDR2 YYREEE (reference sequence). The CDR3 runs to 16 residues. CDR3 DNA: TGTGCCAGCAGCTTAGAGGGACAGGGGGCTTTCGGGGAGCTGTTTTTT. As protein: CASSLEGQGAFGELFF.

The CDR3 here is CASRNKGGGTEAFF. CDR3 bases: TGTGCCAGCAGGAACAAAGGGGGAGGGACTGAAGCTTTCTTT. The chain carries TRBV27 and TRBJ1-1; D possibly corresponds to TRBD1 (6 bases). Trimming cost V 6 bases and J 5 bases, with 16 bases left between them. The CDR3 has 14 residues. CDR1 MNHEY and CDR2 SMNVEV come from the germline V gene (reference sequence).

The chain recombines TRBV24-1 with TRBJ2-1; 14 positions agree with TRBD2. The V gene end was trimmed by 4 bases and the J gene end by 3 bases; junction bases not matched to a gene: 4. Germline assignment: CDR1 KGHDR and CDR2 SFDVKD. This CDR3 spans 17 amino acids. CDR3 sequence (DNA): TGTGCCACCAGTGAGCCCGGACTAGCGGGAGGCTACAATGAGCAGTTCTTC. The encoded protein is CATSEPGLAGGYNEQFF.

The gene calls are TRBV12-5 and TRBJ1-1, with 7 bases lining up with TRBD1. This CDR3 is built from 16 residues. In germline, CDR1 is LGHNT, CDR2 FRNRAP. The trim removed 3 bases at V and 1 base at J, leaving 8 bases unmatched. This CDR3 is CASGFALGTANTEAFF. The DNA of the CDR3 is TGTGCTAGTGGTTTTGCCCTCGGGACAGCGAACACTGAAGCTTTCTTT.

There are a few counts of this clone. Here the CDR3 DNA reads TGTGCCAGCAGCTTAGAAAGGGGCTCTGGAAACACCATATATTTT. Translating it yields CASSLERGSGNTIYF. The chain has TRBV7-2 and TRBJ1-3; D perhaps matches TRBD1 (5 bases). The germline V gene encodes CDR1 SGHTA and CDR2 FQGNSA. Deletions cut 1 base from V and 0 bases from J, with 7 bases between. The CDR3 totals 15 residues.